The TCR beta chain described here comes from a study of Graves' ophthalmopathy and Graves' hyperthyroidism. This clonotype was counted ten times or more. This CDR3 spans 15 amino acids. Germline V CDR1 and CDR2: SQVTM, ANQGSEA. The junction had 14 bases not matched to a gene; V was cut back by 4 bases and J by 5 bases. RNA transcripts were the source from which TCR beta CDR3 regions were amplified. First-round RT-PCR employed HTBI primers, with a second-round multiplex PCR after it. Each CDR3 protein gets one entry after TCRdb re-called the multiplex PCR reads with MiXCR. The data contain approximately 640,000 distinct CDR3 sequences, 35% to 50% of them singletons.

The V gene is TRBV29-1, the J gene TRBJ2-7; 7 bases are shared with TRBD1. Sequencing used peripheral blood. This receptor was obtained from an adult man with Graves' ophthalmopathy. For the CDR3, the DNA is TGCAGCGTTGCTACAGGGGCGCCGAGTGTGGACGAGCAGTACTTC. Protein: CSVATGAPSVDEQYF.